These T cell receptor beta chains were read from a single sample in a study of blood T cells in healthy people across ages. MiXCR, applied by TCRdb to the 5' RACE reads, yields one record per CDR3 protein. The profile shows some 1.6 million distinct CDR3 sequences, about 31% of them singletons. Material for sequencing was blood. All receptors come from a woman in her 30s in good health. Both conserved end residues are part of each CDR3. D genes are given only for firm matches. Some rows mark clone size as missing; the rest say once, few, many or name a class of expanded clone.

j_call,v_call,clone_size,d_call,cdr3_nt,cdr3_aa
TRBJ2-5,TRBV7-2,.,TRBD2,TGTGCCAGCAGCTTGGAACTAGCGGGGGGGCCGAAAGAGACCCAGTACTTC,CASSLELAGGPKETQYF
TRBJ1-6,TRBV12-3/TRBV12-4,few,TRBD1,TGTGCCAGCAACCCTGCAGGGGGGAATAATTCACCCCTCCACTTT,CASNPAGGNNSPLHF
TRBJ2-1,TRBV10-3,few,.,TGTGCCATCAGTGAGTCGGGACCGACCATTTACAATGAGCAGTTCTTC,CAISESGPTIYNEQFF
TRBJ2-3,TRBV20-1,.,.,TGCAGTGCTAGCGCGGGAACTAACACAGATACGCAGTATTTT,CSASAGTNTDTQYF
TRBJ2-7,TRBV20-1,.,TRBD1,TGCAGTGCTAGAGATCTAGGACAGGGAGTAAGGGAGCAGTACTTC,CSARDLGQGVREQYF
TRBJ2-7,TRBV6-5,.,.,TGTGCCAGCAGTGAGGGACTGGGGGTGAGGGAGCAGTACTTC,CASSEGLGVREQYF
TRBJ2-1,TRBV11-2,few,TRBD2,TGTGCCAGCAGCTGGCCGAGGGGGACTAGCGTAGACAATGAGCAGTTCTTC,CASSWPRGTSVDNEQFF
TRBJ2-5,TRBV5-1,.,TRBD2,TGCGCCAGCAGGCTAGCGGCACAAGAGACCCAGTACTTC,CASRLAAQETQYF
TRBJ1-1,TRBV20-1,few,.,TGCAGTGCTGGCGGGCCAACGAACACTGAAGCTTTCTTT,CSAGGPTNTEAFF
TRBJ2-5,TRBV10-3,many,TRBD1,TGTGCCATCAGTGAGCCTACAGGGGGAGAGACCCAGTACTTC,CAISEPTGGETQYF
TRBJ2-3,TRBV2,few,TRBD2,TGTGCCAGCAGTGAAGAAGACCCATCCCTTGCTAGCGGATCTACAGATACGCAGTATTTT,CASSEEDPSLASGSTDTQYF
TRBJ2-7,TRBV20-1,few,.,TGCAGTGCTAGCGGACTGTTCGGGCAGTACTTC,CSASGLFGQYF
TRBJ2-5,TRBV12-3/TRBV12-4,few,TRBD2,TGTGCCAGCAGTTTTACTAGCGGGGGGGCCGGAGAGACCCAGTACTTC,CASSFTSGGAGETQYF
TRBJ1-2,TRBV12-3/TRBV12-4,few,.,TGTGCCAGCACCCTCAGGCGCCCTTATGGCTACACCTTC,CASTLRRPYGYTF
TRBJ1-1,TRBV13,few,TRBD1,TGTGCCAGCAGCTCGAAAGGGACAGCCCAATTATGGACTGAAGCTTTCTTT,CASSSKGTAQLWTEAFF
TRBJ2-7,TRBV20-1,.,.,TGCAGTGCAAGCGACGGGGTTAGCCCCTACGAGCAGTACTTC,CSASDGVSPYEQYF
TRBJ2-1,TRBV9,.,TRBD2,TGTGCCAGCAGCGTAGGCGGGGGGGCTTGGAATGAGCAGTTCTTC,CASSVGGGAWNEQFF
TRBJ2-7,TRBV7-2,few,.,TGTGCCAGCAGCTTGGACTTTAGTAAGCAGTACTTC,CASSLDFSKQYF
TRBJ2-3,TRBV20-1,few,TRBD2,TGCAGTGCTAGGGGTAGCGGGAACACAGATACGCAGTATTTT,CSARGSGNTDTQYF
TRBJ2-1,TRBV9,few,TRBD1,TGTGCCAGCAGCGATCCTGGGACAGGGGGCTATGAGCAGTTCTTC,CASSDPGTGGYEQFF
TRBJ2-7,TRBV28,.,TRBD1,TGTGCCAGCAGCTTATCCCCTAGACAGGGTTCGTACGAGCAGTACTTC,CASSLSPRQGSYEQYF
TRBJ1-4,TRBV20-1,few,.,TGCAGTGCTAGGAAAGGGGATGAAAAACTGTTTTTT,CSARKGDEKLFF
TRBJ2-7,TRBV20-1,.,.,TGCAGTGCTAGAGATCGGGCAGGGAACTCCTACGAGCAGTACTTC,CSARDRAGNSYEQYF
TRBJ2-1,TRBV6-1,many,.,TGTGCCAGCAGTGAACGATACAATGAGCAGTTCTTC,CASSERYNEQFF
TRBJ2-7,TRBV3-1,many,.,TGTGCCAGCAGCCAAACCACCTACGAGCAGTACTTC,CASSQTTYEQYF
TRBJ1-6,TRBV4-2,.,TRBD1,TGTGCCAGCAGCCAAGTTGCGGACAGGAATTCACCCCTCCACTTT,CASSQVADRNSPLHF
TRBJ2-7,TRBV20-1,.,.,TGCAGTGCTAGGGACAGGAGGGGCCCCTACGAGCAGTACTTC,CSARDRRGPYEQYF
TRBJ2-6,TRBV28,.,.,TGTGCCAGCAGTTTCCCAGTGAAAAGCTCTGGGGCCAACGTCCTGACTTTC,CASSFPVKSSGANVLTF
TRBJ2-5,TRBV12-3/TRBV12-4,.,.,TGTGCCAGCAGCCTGCGGGGCTACCAAGAGGCCCAGTACTTC,CASSLRGYQEAQYF
TRBJ2-1,TRBV7-2,few,.,TGTGCCAGCAGCTTAGTTTCTCAAAACTTACCGCTTCAGTTCTTC,CASSLVSQNLPLQFF
TRBJ1-4,TRBV7-9,.,.,TGTGCCAGCACCCGAGAGGGGACCGAAAGTGAAAAACTGTTTTTT,CASTREGTESEKLFF
TRBJ1-1,TRBV28,.,.,TGTGCCAGCAGTTTTCGGGGCCCCTACACTGAAGCTTTCTTT,CASSFRGPYTEAFF
TRBJ2-1,TRBV29-1,many,.,TGCAGCGTTGGGTGGGGGAGCTCCTACAATGAGCAGTTCTTC,CSVGWGSSYNEQFF
TRBJ1-2,TRBV20-1,.,.,TGCAGTGCTAGTTTCGCAGGGAGTAGAGGCTACACCTTC,CSASFAGSRGYTF
TRBJ2-5,TRBV20-1,many,.,TGCAGTGCTAAAATTCCCGGGACTCCGAAAGAGACCCAGTACTTC,CSAKIPGTPKETQYF
TRBJ2-7,TRBV20-1,.,TRBD2,TGCAGTGCTGAGGGGCTAGCGGGGGGCGAGCCGAAGCAGTACTTC,CSAEGLAGGEPKQYF
TRBJ2-3,TRBV3-1,.,TRBD2,TGTGCCAGCAGCCACATACTAGCGGGAACAGATACGCAGTATTTT,CASSHILAGTDTQYF
TRBJ2-1,TRBV20-1,.,TRBD2,TGCAGTGCTAGGGAACTAGCGGGGGGTCCTGAGCAGTTCTTC,CSARELAGGPEQFF
TRBJ2-5,TRBV4-2,few,.,TGTGCCAGCAGCCAGACGACAGAGGAGACCCAGTACTTC,CASSQTTEETQYF
TRBJ2-3,TRBV20-1,few,.,TGCAGTGCTAGACCCTCTTCAGTTGGGGTCCTCGATACGCAGTATTTT,CSARPSSVGVLDTQYF
TRBJ2-7,TRBV28,.,.,TGTGCCAGCAGCCCGGGCACAGGCTTGCCGCAGTACTTC,CASSPGTGLPQYF